The 17 T cell receptor beta chains below all came from one sample that was sequenced in a study of T cell repertoires in cytomegalovirus infection. Each CDR3 protein gets one entry after TCRdb re-called the reads with MiXCR. The sample holds 300,000 to 400,000 distinct CDR3 sequences, about a sixth seen once. Sequenced material: PBMCs. The receptors shown here come from a human donor in good health (CMV status not recorded). Some clones in this sample may be carry-over from other donors' samples.

This clonotype has a count of ten or more. CDR3 sequence: CASSTGQVNTEAFF. CDR3 nucleotide sequence: TGTGCCAGCAGCACGGGACAGGTGAACACTGAAGCTTTCTTT. The chain joins TRBV11-3 to TRBJ1-1; 8 bases fit TRBD1. The germline gives CDR1 SGHNT, CDR2 YENEEA. The V and J ends lost 5 bases and 0 bases, in that order; junction bases with no gene match: 2. The CDR3 runs 14 residues.

The J gene is TRBJ2-1, the V gene TRBV28; 9 bases map to TRBD2. Germline assignment: CDR1 MDHEN and CDR2 SYDVKM. The CDR3 length is 14 residues. The V gene end was trimmed by 5 bases and the J gene end by 7 bases; junction bases not matched to a gene: 6. The CDR3 DNA reads TGTGCCAGCAGTACCCAGCGGGAGGTTAATGAGCAGTTCTTC. Encoded protein: CASSTQREVNEQFF. Looking up the rest from reference TRBV28 and TRBJ2-1 gives the full variable domain: DVKVTQSSRYLVKRTGEKVFLECVQDMDHENMFWYRQDPGLGLRLIYFSYDVKMKEKGDIPEGYSVSREKKERFSLILESASTNQTSMYLCASSTQREVNEQFFGPGTRLTVL.

This clonotype was observed at least ten times. The J gene is TRBJ1-2, the V gene TRBV7-9; 8 positions match TRBD1. Germline V gene lookup returns CDR1 SEHNR and CDR2 FQNEAQ (reference sequence). CDR3 size: 15 residues. With V trimmed by 5 bases and J by 8 bases, 13 bases remained unmatched. The CDR3 is CASSPDRGMTEGYTF. As DNA, the CDR3 is TGTGCCAGCAGCCCTGACAGGGGAATGACGGAAGGCTACACCTTC.

This clonotype was recorded at least ten times. The V and J genes are TRBV7-2 and TRBJ2-2; D possibly corresponds to TRBD2 (7 bases). Per germline, CDR1 SGHTA and CDR2 FQGNSA. The length of the CDR3 is 16 residues. The V end lost 1 base, the J end lost 1 base, and 10 bases lay between the germline ends. CDR3 loop: CASSLGGGQNTGELFF. The CDR3 bases are TGTGCCAGCAGCTTAGGCGGGGGCCAGAACACCGGGGAGCTGTTTTTT.

The chain has TRBV5-1 and TRBJ1-1, with 11 bases matching TRBD1. Unmatched junction bases numbered 5, after V lost 5 bases and J lost 5 bases. This CDR3 spans 14 amino acids. CDR1 is SGHRS and CDR2 is YFSETQ in the germline V gene. CDR3 DNA sequence: TGCGCCAGCAGTCCCGGACAGGGGGCTACTGAAGCTTTCTTT. Translated, it gives CASSPGQGATEAFF. The whole variable domain, remainder taken from reference TRBV5-1 and TRBJ1-1, is KAGVTQTPRYLIKTRGQQVTLSCSPISGHRSVSWYQQTPGQGLQFLFEYFSETQRNKGNFPGRFSGRQFSNSRSEMNVSTLELGDSALYLCASSPGQGATEAFFGQGTRLTVV.

This chain links TRBV2 with TRBJ1-1; a weak D match, TRBD1 (5 bases). Looked up from germline, CDR1 is SNHLY and CDR2 is FYNNEI. The V gene lost 6 bases and the J gene lost 2 bases, with 10 bases spanning the gap. CDR3 length equals 13 residues. CDR3 sequence (DNA): TGTGCCAGCAGCCCCGGACATAACACTGAAGCTTTCTTT. The encoded protein is CASSPGHNTEAFF. The complete variable domain, with remaining parts taken from reference TRBV2 and TRBJ1-1, reads EPEVTQTPSHQVTQMGQEVILRCVPISNHLYFYWYRQILGQKVEFLVSFYNNEISEKSEIFDDQFSVERPDGSNFTLKIRSTKLEDSAMYFCASSPGHNTEAFFGQGTRLTVV.

This clonotype was seen ten or more times. The chain has TRBV7-2 and TRBJ1-3; TRBD1 is a possible D gene (5 bases). CDR1 is SGHTA, CDR2 FQGNSA, per germline. V lost 5 bases, J lost 0 bases, and 14 bases lay in between. The CDR3 runs to 16 residues. This chain's CDR3 is CASSTRTSFSGNTIYF. The CDR3 DNA is TGTGCCAGCAGCACACGGACATCGTTCTCTGGAAACACCATATATTTT.

In its sample, this clonotype was seen many times. This chain connects TRBV7-2 to TRBJ2-7, with D possibly TRBD1 on 6 matching bases. Trimming shortened V by 5 bases and J by 0 bases, and 14 bases separated the two germline ends. The CDR3 is 15 residues long. The germline V gene has CDR1 SGHTA and CDR2 FQGNSA. CDR3 bases: TGTGCCAGCAGCGCCGCCGGGACACCCTCCTACGAGCAGTACTTC. Amino acids: CASSAAGTPSYEQYF.

This clonotype appeared many times. The CDR3: CASTRAGLTDTQYF. The DNA for the CDR3 is TGTGCCAGCACACGGGCGGGACTCACAGATACGCAGTATTTT. The rearrangement joins TRBV6-5 to TRBJ2-3; TRBD2 might be the D (6 bases). The CDR3 consists of 14 residues. The germline V and J ends were trimmed by 7 bases and 2 bases, with 13 bases remaining between them. Germline-derived CDR1 and CDR2 are MNHEY and SVGAGI.

This chain joins TRBV20-1 and TRBJ1-1; D gene unclear. With 5 bases removed from V and 5 bases from J, the gap between germline ends came to 9 bases. CDR3 length equals 11 residues. Germline CDR1 and CDR2: DFQATT and SNEGSKA (reference sequence). CDR3 sequence (DNA): TGCAGTGCTCCTCTGGCTACTGAAGCTTTCTTT. Amino acids: CSAPLATEAFF.

The J gene is TRBJ2-1, the V gene TRBV27; possibly TRBD2 for D (6 bases). The V end lost 2 bases, the J end lost 8 bases, and 16 bases lay between the germline ends. CDR1 is MNHEY and CDR2 is SMNVEV in the germline V gene (reference sequence). The CDR3 covers 15 residues. Here the CDR3 reads CASSLVLSLAYEQFF. The CDR3 DNA reads as TGTGCCAGCAGTTTAGTCCTCTCACTAGCATATGAGCAGTTCTTC.

This clonotype was seen ten or more times. The chain joins TRBV7-2 to TRBJ2-7; D unresolved. The CDR3 spans 12 residues. The V end lost 1 base, the J end lost 5 bases, and 6 bases lay between the germline ends. From germline, CDR1 is SGHTA and CDR2 FQGNSA. The CDR3 DNA reads TGTGCCAGCAGCTTAGTCACCCACGAGCAGTACTTC. Amino acid sequence: CASSLVTHEQYF. The entire variable domain, with the rest obtained from reference TRBV7-2 and TRBJ2-7, is as follows: GAGVSQSPSNKVTEKGKDVELRCDPISGHTALYWYRQSLGQGLEFLIYFQGNSAPDKSGLPSDRFSAERTGGSVSTLTIQRTQQEDSAVYLCASSLVTHEQYFGPGTRLTVT.

This clonotype was detected many times. V gene TRBV5-6 combines with J gene TRBJ2-1; 7 nucleotides agree with TRBD1. V lost 9 bases and J lost 5; bases outside the gene matches: 8. This CDR3 region has 13 residues. Germline V lookup: CDR1 SGHDT, CDR2 YYEEEE. DNA for the CDR3: TGTGCCACTCGGACAGGAGGCGACAATGAGCAGTTCTTC. This sequence encodes CATRTGGDNEQFF. Based on the CDR3 plus reference TRBV5-6 and TRBJ2-1, the full variable domain is DAGVTQSPTHLIKTRGQQVTLRCSPKSGHDTVSWYQQALGQGPQFIFQYYEEEERQRGNFPDRFSGHQFPNYSSELNVNALLLGDSALYLCATRTGGDNEQFFGPGTRLTVL.

This clonotype was observed many times. V and J are TRBV28 and TRBJ1-5, with 9 bases lining up with TRBD1. The length of the CDR3 is 14 residues. Trimming cost V 4 bases and J 5 bases; bases outside gene matches: 3. Germline V gene data show CDR1 as MDHEN and CDR2 as SYDVKM. CDR3 loop: CASSYGQGHQPQHF. Written as DNA, the CDR3 is TGTGCCAGCAGTTACGGACAGGGGCATCAGCCCCAGCATTTT.

J is TRBJ1-4 and V is TRBV4-1, with D possibly being TRBD1 (5 bases). Per germline, CDR1 MGHRA and CDR2 YSYEKL. Deletions cut 6 bases from V and 8 bases from J, with 13 bases between. The CDR3 extends over 13 amino acids. The CDR3 nucleotides read TGCGCCAGCAGAAGGACCGGGACCGAAAAACTGTTTTTT. This codes for CASRRTGTEKLFF.

This clonotype was seen ten or more times. The chain carries TRBV12-3 or TRBV12-4 and TRBJ1-2, with a tentative D call TRBD1 (6 bases). V lost 3 bases and J lost 5, with 13 bases in between. The length of the CDR3 is 14 residues. The CDR3 is CASSFAGAGYGYTF. The CDR3 bases are TGTGCCAGCAGTTTCGCGGGGGCAGGTTATGGCTACACCTTC.

There are many counts of this clonotype. The rearrangement uses TRBV19 and TRBJ1-1, with TRBD1 as a possible D gene (5 bases). The CDR3 sequence is 14 residues long. Germline CDR1 reads LNHDA; CDR2 reads SQIVND (reference sequence). V dropped 6 bases and J dropped 5 bases, with 16 bases sitting between them. CDR3 coding DNA: TGTGCCAGTAGCGGAGGGGTCGTAAGGACTGAAGCTTTCTTT. Protein product: CASSGGVVRTEAFF.